The rows below give T cell receptor beta chains drawn from one sample of a study of shared clonotypes between healthy human individuals. Sequencing was performed with immunoSEQ multiplex PCR; in TCRdb, only in-frame clones are kept and a portion is missing. In the table there are about 1 million clones, 70% to 80% of which are singletons. The sample was memory CD4+ T cells sorted from blood. The receptors were sampled from a man aged 18 to 29 in good health. The conserved cysteine and the conserved F or W are not part of the CDR3 here.

CDR3: ASSRDRVYEQY; V: TRBV6-6; length: 11; J: TRBJ2-7
CDR3: ASSYSAVANQPQH; V: TRBV6-5; length: 13; J: TRBJ1-5
CDR3: ASSATGNQNQPQH; V: TRBV6-1; length: 13; J: TRBJ1-5
CDR3: ASRRDSNTGELF; V: TRBV6-6; length: 12; J: TRBJ2-2
CDR3: ASSPAEVNSPLH; V: TRBV5-1; length: 12; J: TRBJ1-6
CDR3: ASSPGTGSGANVLT; V: TRBV18; length: 14; J: TRBJ2-6
CDR3: ASTDRGLGFGNQPQH; V: TRBV2; length: 15; J: TRBJ1-5
CDR3: ARGGALGREQF; V: TRBV30; length: 11; J: TRBJ2-1
CDR3: ASSPISGSLTDTQY; V: TRBV18; length: 14; J: TRBJ2-3
CDR3: ASSFRTGMTEAF; V: TRBV19; length: 12; J: TRBJ1-1
CDR3: ASSETNVLT; V: TRBV6-1; length: 9; J: TRBJ2-6
CDR3: ASSFAGQQNTEAF; V: TRBV7-9; length: 13; J: TRBJ1-1
CDR3: AWSAGGGNEQY; V: TRBV30; length: 11; J: .
CDR3: ASSLTGGAGTGELF; V: TRBV19; length: 14; J: TRBJ2-2
CDR3: ASSFSSYYGYT; V: TRBV7-9; length: 11; J: TRBJ1-2
CDR3: ASSRGAESSYEQY; V: TRBV4-3; length: 13; J: TRBJ2-7
CDR3: ASSLGPSEGNEKLF; V: TRBV5-1; length: 14; J: TRBJ1-4
CDR3: ASSLEGIGDTQY; V: TRBV5-1; length: 12; J: TRBJ2-3
CDR3: ASSERDSPNSPLH; V: TRBV6-1; length: 13; J: TRBJ1-6
CDR3: ASSSLKGLHSGANVLT; V: TRBV11-2; length: 16; J: TRBJ2-6
CDR3: ASSARGDRPNEKLF; V: TRBV4-1; length: 14; J: TRBJ1-4
CDR3: ASSWGLFGGYT; V: TRBV28; length: 11; J: TRBJ1-2
CDR3: ASSLGQGNEKLF; V: TRBV7-9; length: 12; J: TRBJ1-4
CDR3: ASSPGQAENTEAF; V: TRBV4-1; length: 13; J: TRBJ1-1
CDR3: ASSPGGTNEKLF; V: TRBV11-2; length: 12; J: TRBJ1-4
CDR3: ASSRSRGSPNEQF; V: TRBV5-5; length: 13; J: TRBJ2-1
CDR3: ACLRGPNTGELF; V: TRBV30; length: 12; J: TRBJ2-2
CDR3: ASRPGQGAYGYT; V: TRBV6-1; length: 12; J: TRBJ1-2
CDR3: ASTAGGYNEKLF; V: TRBV5-1; length: 12; J: TRBJ1-4